This T cell receptor (beta chain) originates from a study of technical replicates of blood from several donors. Clones were sequenced by immunoSEQ multiplex PCR, and TCRdb holds only the in-frame ones, with some missing. The table includes about 15,000 clones, just under 90% detected once. The CDR3 totals 14 residues. Germline V gene lookup returns CDR1 SGHRS and CDR2 YFSETQ. Trimming removed 1 base from V and 4 bases from J, with 11 bases in between. The rearrangement uses TRBV5-1 and TRBJ2-5; D is perhaps TRBD1 (5 bases). The sample consisted of PBMCs. The receptor's source is a human donor in good health. The CDR3 is CASSLFAGRETQYF. The CDR3 DNA is TGCGCCAGCAGCTTGTTCGCAGGGCGAGAGACCCAGTACTTC.